What follows are 25 T cell receptor beta chains derived from one specimen sequenced in a study of cytomegalovirus exposure and HLA in healthy donors. PCR was performed using 60 Vbeta and 13 Jbeta primers. TCRdb keeps only in-frame clones here, not all; method: immunoSEQ multiplex PCR. The sample carries about 110,000 clones, 74% recorded once. The sample consisted of PBMCs. The receptors were gathered from a man aged 50 or older in good health and CMV-seropositive.

This chain joins TRBV5-1 and TRBJ2-3, with D possibly matching TRBD1 (6 bases). Germline V lookup: CDR1 SGHRS, CDR2 YFSETQ. There are 15 residues in the CDR3. The V gene lost 4 bases and the J gene lost 2 bases, with 14 bases spanning the gap. The CDR3 region has the DNA TGCGCCAGCAGCAGCCGACAGGCCAACACAGATACGCAGTATTTT. Its protein product is CASSSRQANTDTQYF.

This clone came up a few times. The genes are TRBV9 and TRBJ1-6; maybe TRBD1 (5 bases). With 3 bases removed from V and 14 bases from J, the gap between germline ends came to 18 bases. There are 14 residues in the CDR3. Looked up from germline, CDR1 is SGDLS and CDR2 is YYNGEE. The CDR3 DNA sequence: TGTGCCAGCAGCGACTCCCCCTCCGGGGGATCCCTCCACTTT. This gives the protein CASSDSPSGGSLHF.

The J gene is TRBJ2-6, the V gene TRBV9, with 7 bases matching TRBD2. The CDR3 has 16 amino acids. Germline CDR1 SGDLS, CDR2 YYNGEE. Trimming at V came to 3 bases and at J to 4 bases, leaving 7 bases not matched to a gene. CDR3 sequence reads: CASSARGGSGANVLTF. The CDR3 region has the DNA TGTGCCAGCAGCGCCCGGGGAGGGAGCGGGGCCAACGTCCTGACTTTC.

This chain connects TRBV10-3 to TRBJ1-3; maybe TRBD1 (5 bases). The V gene's germline CDR1 is ENHRY and CDR2 SYGVKD. The CDR3 extends over 11 amino acids. V lost 11 bases, J lost 3 bases, and 8 bases lay in between. The CDR3 region has the DNA TGTGCCCAGGGTGGTGGAAACACCATATATTTT. This gives the protein CAQGGGNTIYF.

The chain uses TRBV27 and TRBJ2-5; 7 bases line up with TRBD2. Trimming at V came to 2 bases and at J to 9 bases, leaving 9 bases not matched to a gene. Germline V lookup: CDR1 MNHEY, CDR2 SMNVEV (reference sequence). The CDR3 runs to 14 residues. The CDR3 DNA reads TGTGCCAGCAGTTTAAGTGCGGGGGAATCGTCCCAGTACTTC. Amino acid sequence: CASSLSAGESSQYF.

V is TRBV18 and J is TRBJ1-5; possible D gene TRBD1, 6 bases. The V end lost 6 bases, the J end lost 5 bases, and 17 bases lay between the germline ends. The CDR3 extends over 15 amino acids. Germline CDR1 KGHSH, CDR2 LQKENI. As DNA, the CDR3 is TGTGCCAGCTCGCCCCCCGGGGGGGCAGATCAGCCCCAGCATTTT. Protein product: CASSPPGGADQPQHF.

The V gene is TRBV5-1, the J gene TRBJ1-1; TRBD1 agrees at 10 bases. The CDR3 has 15 amino acids. With 2 bases clipped from V and 6 bases from J, the junction kept 7 bases outside the gene matches. Germline V gene lookup returns CDR1 SGHRS and CDR2 YFSETQ. CDR3 loop: CASSFQGQGRPEAFF. The CDR3 DNA is TGCGCCAGCAGCTTCCAGGGACAGGGGAGGCCTGAAGCTTTCTTT.

CDR3 bases: TGCGCCAGCAGCCAATGGACTAGCGGTCTCTCTGGGGCCAACGTCCTGACTTTC. Encoded protein: CASSQWTSGLSGANVLTF. The V gene is TRBV4-1, the J gene TRBJ2-6, with TRBD2 matching over 10 bases. The trim removed 2 bases at V and 0 bases at J, leaving 4 bases unmatched. Germline loops: CDR1 MGHRA, CDR2 YSYEKL. This CDR3 has 18 residues.

The gene calls are TRBV2 and TRBJ1-2; possible D gene TRBD1, 5 bases. The CDR3 runs 14 residues. Trimming took off 1 base at V and 8 bases at J, with 14 bases between the two ends. Germline V gives CDR1 SNHLY, CDR2 FYNNEI. The CDR3 protein is CASSEDRGTRGYTF. In nucleotides, the CDR3 is TGTGCCAGCAGTGAAGACCGGGGGACTAGGGGCTACACCTTC.

V and J are TRBV11-3 and TRBJ2-1; maybe TRBD2 (6 bases). The CDR3 is 15 residues long. Trimming stripped 5 bases from V and 3 bases from J, with 14 bases between. The V gene's germline CDR1 is SGHNT and CDR2 YENEEA. For the CDR3, the DNA is TGTGCCAGCAGCCTCGACGGGCGGGACTACAATGAGCAGTTCTTC. It specifies CASSLDGRDYNEQFF.

This chain uses TRBV7-2 with TRBJ2-1; D remains ambiguous. The germline V gene encodes CDR1 SGHTA and CDR2 FQGNSA. Trimming left V 5 bases short and J 0 bases short, with 11 bases between. The CDR3 extends over 15 amino acids. The CDR3 coding sequence is TGTGCCAGCAGCCCGGTAAGCCACTCCTACAATGAGCAGTTCTTC. This gives the protein CASSPVSHSYNEQFF.

Only a few counts were recorded for this clone. The chain has TRBV19 and TRBJ2-1; D possibly corresponds to TRBD1 (5 bases). There are 14 residues in the CDR3. V lost 6 bases and J lost 0, with 9 bases in between. Germline assignment: CDR1 LNHDA and CDR2 SQIVND (reference sequence). The CDR3 bases are TGTGCCAGTAGGGACACCAGCTCCTACAATGAGCAGTTCTTC. Its translation is CASRDTSSYNEQFF.

This clone showed up just a few times. The V call is TRBV7-2, the J call TRBJ2-2, with D tentatively TRBD2 (6 bases). Trimming cost V 2 bases and J 1 base, with 8 bases left between them. Germline values: CDR1 SGHTA, CDR2 FQGNSA. This CDR3 is 15 amino acids long. CDR3 nucleotides: TGTGCCAGCAGCTTACGGGGGTTGAACACCGGGGAGCTGTTTTTT. This sequence encodes CASSLRGLNTGELFF.

This rearrangement joins TRBV27 to TRBJ1-4, with a possible D match to TRBD1 (5 bases). CDR3 length: 13 amino acids. Trimming stripped 2 bases from V and 8 bases from J, with 9 bases between. CDR1 is MNHEY, CDR2 SMNVEV, per germline (reference sequence). The CDR3 protein is CASSLAGGEKLFF. CDR3 coding DNA: TGTGCCAGCAGTTTAGCCGGGGGAGAAAAACTGTTTTTT.

The chain joins TRBV5-1 to TRBJ1-1; a possible D gene is TRBD1 (5 bases). The CDR3 has 13 amino acids. The germline CDR1 and CDR2 sequences are SGHRS and YFSETQ. V was clipped by 4 bases and J by 1 base, with 8 bases between them. CDR3 protein: CASSVQENTEAFF. CDR3 bases: TGCGCCAGCAGCGTACAGGAGAACACTGAAGCTTTCTTT.

This clone was counted only a few times. This sequence joins TRBV27 and TRBJ1-5; 7 bases agree with TRBD1. This CDR3 region has 14 residues. Germline assignment: CDR1 MNHEY and CDR2 SMNVEV (reference sequence). Germline trimming cut 6 bases from V and 2 bases from J; bases unmatched to any gene: 4. The CDR3 here is CASRADRGNQPQHF. The DNA of the CDR3 is TGTGCCAGCAGGGCTGACAGGGGCAATCAGCCCCAGCATTTT.

This clone has just a few counts. This chain links TRBV10-3 with TRBJ2-7; tentatively, D is TRBD1 (5 bases). CDR3 length: 16 amino acids. Germline values: CDR1 ENHRY, CDR2 SYGVKD. V was trimmed by 2 bases and J by 2 bases, leaving 16 bases between them. The CDR3 coding sequence is TGTGCCATCAGTGAGAGGGGATCACAGGATACCTACGAGCAGTACTTC. Translation gives CAISERGSQDTYEQYF.

The chain has TRBV6-5 and TRBJ2-5; D may be TRBD2 (6 bases). This CDR3 region has 13 residues. V lost 7 bases, J lost 3 bases, and 12 bases lay in between. CDR1 and CDR2 (germline): MNHEY, SVGAGI. The CDR3 DNA follows: TGTGCCAGCAATCGATGGGAGGAAGAGACCCAGTACTTC. This sequence encodes CASNRWEEETQYF.

The chain combines TRBV10-2 with TRBJ1-1, with a weak D call TRBD1 (5 bases). The V and J ends lost 8 bases and 3 bases respectively, with 10 bases between them. The CDR3 has 12 residues. Germline CDR1 is WSHSY and CDR2 is SAAADI. The CDR3 DNA is TGCGCCAGCGGACCGGGGGACACTGAAGCTTTCTTT. Translation gives CASGPGDTEAFF.

The chain couples TRBV18 to TRBJ2-7, with 7 bases matching TRBD2. J was trimmed by 4 bases and V by 4 bases; bases with no gene match: 16. Per the germline V gene, CDR1 is KGHSH and CDR2 is LQKENI. This CDR3 has 17 amino acids. CDR3 DNA sequence: TGTGCCAGCTCACGGCTCCCTTCTGGGCGGGGGATATACGAGCAGTACTTC. Its translation is CASSRLPSGRGIYEQYF.

Here the CDR3 reads CASSLEGGTQYF. CDR3 sequence (DNA): TGTGCCAGCAGCTTAGAAGGCGGGACCCAGTACTTC. The gene calls are TRBV7-9 and TRBJ2-5, with D unresolved. CDR3 length: 12 residues. Germline CDR1 SEHNR, CDR2 FQNEAQ (reference sequence). V was shortened by 1 base and J by 7 bases, with 7 bases between the two germline ends.

The rearrangement links TRBV2 to TRBJ2-3; the match to TRBD2 covers 9 bases. The CDR3 is 15 amino acids. The germline gives CDR1 SNHLY, CDR2 FYNNEI. The ends lost 2 bases at V and 8 bases at J; junction bases unmatched: 8. CDR3 in DNA: TGTGCCAGCAGTGAAACGGCGGGGGGGCGGGGTACGCAGTATTTT. It is translated as CASSETAGGRGTQYF.

This chain joins TRBV7-6 and TRBJ2-1; tentatively, D is TRBD2 (6 bases). Trimming removed 2 bases at V and 5 bases at J, with 16 bases between. Looked up from germline, CDR1 is SGHVS and CDR2 is FNYEAQ. This CDR3 comprises 16 residues. The CDR3: CASSLSYGTGHNEQFF. CDR3 in DNA: TGTGCCAGCAGCTTAAGCTATGGGACTGGACACAATGAGCAGTTCTTC.

This sequence joins TRBV5-1 and TRBJ1-1; TRBD1 agrees at 9 bases. This CDR3 contains 13 residues. Germline V gene sequence: CDR1 SGHRS, CDR2 YFSETQ. Trimming removed 4 bases from V and 6 bases from J; junction bases left unmatched: 4. CDR3 bases: TGCGCCAGCAGCATACAGGGGGCACCTGAAGCTTTCTTT. Translation gives CASSIQGAPEAFF.

The chain uses TRBV7-2 and TRBJ1-1; maybe TRBD1 (5 bases). The germline V gene has CDR1 SGHTA and CDR2 FQGNSA. The ends were cut back, 1 base at V and 1 base at J, with 7 bases in the middle. The CDR3 has 14 amino acids. CDR3 nucleotides: TGTGCCAGCAGCTTAGAGGGGCGGAACACTGAAGCTTTCTTT. Residues: CASSLEGRNTEAFF. The full variable domain, in which reference TRBV7-2 and TRBJ1-1 provide the parts outside the CDR3, is GAGVSQSPSNKVTEKGKDVELRCDPISGHTALYWYRQSLGQGLEFLIYFQGNSAPDKSGLPSDRFSAERTGGSVSTLTIQRTQQEDSAVYLCASSLEGRNTEAFFGQGTRLTVV.